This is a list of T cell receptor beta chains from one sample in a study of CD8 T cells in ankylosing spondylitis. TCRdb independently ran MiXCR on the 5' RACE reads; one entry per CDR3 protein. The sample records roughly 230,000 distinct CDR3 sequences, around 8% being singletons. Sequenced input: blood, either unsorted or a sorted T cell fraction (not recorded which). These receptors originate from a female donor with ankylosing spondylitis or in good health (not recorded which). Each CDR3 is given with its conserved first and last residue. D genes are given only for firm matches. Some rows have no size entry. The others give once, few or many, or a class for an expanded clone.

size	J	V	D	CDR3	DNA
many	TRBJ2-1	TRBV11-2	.	CASSLDRGNEQFF	TGTGCCAGCAGCTTAGATCGAGGCAATGAGCAGTTCTTC
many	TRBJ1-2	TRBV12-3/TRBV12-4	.	CASSPGTHGYTF	TGTGCCAGCAGTCCCGGGACACATGGCTACACCTTC
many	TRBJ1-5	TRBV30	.	CAWSGGSSNQPQHF	TGTGCCTGGAGTGGAGGGAGTTCGAATCAGCCCCAGCATTTT
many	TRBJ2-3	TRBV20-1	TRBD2	CSARELAGVADTQYF	TGCAGTGCTAGAGAGCTAGCGGGAGTCGCAGATACGCAGTATTTT
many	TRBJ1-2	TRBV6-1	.	CASSDMGLDGYTF	TGTGCCAGCAGTGACATGGGGCTGGATGGCTACACCTTC
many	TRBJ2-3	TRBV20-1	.	CSARGDSGRDTQYF	TGCAGTGCTAGAGGGGACTCAGGGAGAGATACGCAGTATTTT
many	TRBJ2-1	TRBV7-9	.	CASSALNEQFF	TGTGCCAGCAGCGCTTTAAATGAGCAGTTCTTC
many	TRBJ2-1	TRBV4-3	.	CASSQGAVSYNEQFF	TGCGCCAGCAGCCAAGGGGCAGTCTCTTACAATGAGCAGTTCTTC
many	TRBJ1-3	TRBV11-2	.	CASSLDRGRGNTIYF	TGTGCCAGCAGCTTAGATCGGGGACGGGGAAACACCATATATTTT
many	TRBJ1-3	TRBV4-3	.	CASSQDQFNTIYF	TGCGCCAGCAGCCAAGATCAATTCAACACCATATATTTT
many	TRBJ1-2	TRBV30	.	CAWARDNGYGYTF	TGTGCCTGGGCCAGGGATAACGGCTATGGCTACACCTTC
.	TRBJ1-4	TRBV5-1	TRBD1	CASSLGGQGGEKLFF	TGCGCCAGCAGCTTGGGAGGACAGGGGGGGGAAAAACTGTTTTTT
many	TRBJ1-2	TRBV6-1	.	CASSVSGDIYGYTF	TGTGCCAGCAGTGTAAGCGGCGATATCTATGGCTACACCTTC
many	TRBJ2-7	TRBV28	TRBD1	CASSPPTGAGYEQYF	TGTGCCAGCAGTCCACCTACAGGGGCGGGCTACGAGCAGTACTTC
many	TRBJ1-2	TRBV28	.	CASSLSPFNYGYTF	TGTGCCAGCAGTTTAAGTCCGTTCAACTATGGCTACACCTTC
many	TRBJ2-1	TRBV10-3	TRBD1	CAISGTGVEEQFF	TGTGCCATCAGCGGGACAGGAGTGGAGGAGCAGTTCTTC
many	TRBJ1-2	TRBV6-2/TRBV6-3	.	CASRNRARDGYTF	TGTGCCAGCAGAAACAGGGCCAGGGATGGCTACACCTTC
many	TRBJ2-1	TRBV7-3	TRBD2	CASSSSGTSGSEQFF	TGTGCCAGCAGCTCGAGTGGGACTAGCGGGAGTGAGCAGTTCTTC
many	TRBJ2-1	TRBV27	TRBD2	CASSFFPSGKIYNEQFF	TGTGCCAGCAGTTTTTTCCCTAGCGGGAAAATCTACAATGAGCAGTTCTTC
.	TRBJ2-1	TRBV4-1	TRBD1	CASSFGQGARNEQFF	TGCGCCAGCAGCTTCGGACAGGGGGCCCGCAATGAGCAGTTCTTC
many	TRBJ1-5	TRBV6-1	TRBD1	CASTAGTGSNQPQHF	TGTGCCAGCACCGCCGGGACAGGGTCAAATCAGCCCCAGCATTTT
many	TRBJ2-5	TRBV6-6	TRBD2	CASSTYGTSEETQYF	TGTGCCAGCAGTACATATGGGACTAGCGAAGAGACCCAGTACTTC
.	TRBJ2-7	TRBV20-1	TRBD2	CSASGPLAGTYEQYF	TGCAGTGCTAGCGGCCCTCTAGCGGGAACCTACGAGCAGTACTTC
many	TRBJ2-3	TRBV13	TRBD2	CASSLTASGRGDTQYF	TGTGCCAGCAGCTTAACGGCTAGCGGGCGGGGAGATACGCAGTATTTT
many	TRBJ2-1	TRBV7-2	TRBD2	CASSLGLAGLYNEQFF	TGTGCCAGCAGCTTAGGACTAGCGGGACTCTACAATGAGCAGTTCTTC
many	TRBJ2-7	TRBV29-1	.	CSVDSSGGRAEQYF	TGCAGCGTTGATAGCTCCGGTGGTAGGGCGGAGCAGTACTTC
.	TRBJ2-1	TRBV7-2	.	CASSFTTRNEQFF	TGTGCCAGCAGCTTTACGACTAGAAATGAGCAGTTCTTC
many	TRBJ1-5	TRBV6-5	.	CASSYGAALNQPQHF	TGTGCCAGCAGTTACGGGGCAGCCCTTAATCAGCCCCAGCATTTT
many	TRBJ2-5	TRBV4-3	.	CASSLYIRETQYF	TGCGCCAGCAGCCTCTATATACGAGAGACCCAGTACTTC
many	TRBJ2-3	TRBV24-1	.	CATSDGGQGTDTQYF	TGTGCCACCAGTGACGGGGGGCAGGGTACAGATACGCAGTATTTT
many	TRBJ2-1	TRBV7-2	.	CASSLNNEQFF	TGTGCCAGCAGCTTAAATAATGAGCAGTTCTTC
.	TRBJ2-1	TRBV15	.	CVVLGGSEDEQFF	TGTGTAGTCTTGGGGGGCAGTGAGGATGAGCAGTTCTTC
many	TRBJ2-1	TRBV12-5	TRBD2	CASGFEGLSPNEQFF	TGTGCTAGTGGTTTTGAGGGACTAAGCCCGAATGAGCAGTTCTTC
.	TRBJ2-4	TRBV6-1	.	CASIGGESKNIQYF	TGTGCCAGCATAGGAGGAGAGAGCAAAAACATTCAGTACTTC
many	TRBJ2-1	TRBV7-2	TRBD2	CASAWAGGSYNEQFF	TGTGCCAGCGCATGGGCGGGAGGCTCCTACAATGAGCAGTTCTTC
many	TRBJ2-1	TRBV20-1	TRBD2	CSARDPGLARTYNEQFF	TGCAGTGCTAGAGACCCCGGACTAGCGAGAACCTACAATGAGCAGTTCTTC
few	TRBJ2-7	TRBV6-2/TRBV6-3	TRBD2	CASSYGLAGYEQYF	TGTGCCAGCAGTTACGGACTAGCGGGGTACGAGCAGTACTTC
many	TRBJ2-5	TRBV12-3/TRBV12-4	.	CASREGGRETQYF	TGTGCCAGCAGAGAGGGGGGAAGGGAGACCCAGTACTTC
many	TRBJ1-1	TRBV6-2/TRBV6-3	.	CASSSPRANTEAFF	TGTGCCAGCAGTTCCCCTAGGGCGAACACTGAAGCTTTCTTT
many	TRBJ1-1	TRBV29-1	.	CSVGQGSVHTEAFF	TGCAGCGTTGGCCAGGGCAGTGTACACACTGAAGCTTTCTTT
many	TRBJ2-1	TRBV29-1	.	CSVGHTSVNSYNEQFF	TGCAGCGTTGGCCATACGTCTGTGAACTCCTACAATGAGCAGTTCTTC